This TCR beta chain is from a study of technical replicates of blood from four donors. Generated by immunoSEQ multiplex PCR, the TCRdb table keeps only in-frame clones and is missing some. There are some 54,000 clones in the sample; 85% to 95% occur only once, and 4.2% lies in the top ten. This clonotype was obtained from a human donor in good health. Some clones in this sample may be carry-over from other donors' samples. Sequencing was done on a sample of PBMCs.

The CDR3 loop reads CASSTSGRGETQYF. CDR3 nucleotides: TGTGCCAGCAGCACCAGCGGGAGGGGAGAGACCCAGTACTTC. This chain links TRBV7-2 with TRBJ2-5, with TRBD2 identical over 10 bases. Trimming removed 5 bases from V and 4 bases from J; junction bases left unmatched: 4. This CDR3 contains 14 residues. Per germline, CDR1 SGHTA and CDR2 FQGNSA.